This paragraph covers one T cell receptor (beta chain) sequence. Its antigen is not identified. This sample is drawn from a study of T cells in localized non-small cell lung cancer. CDR1 and CDR2 from the germline V gene are LNHDA and SQIVND (reference sequence). Unmatched junction bases numbered 1, after V lost 3 bases and J lost 3 bases. The CDR3 consists of 15 residues. Study findings and constraints: Clonality of T cells reached its maximum in uninvolved adjacent lung, surpassing tumor. It remains possible that heterogeneity exists, since only one tumor region was sequenced. Median about 58 top-100 tumor clones were shared with paired adjacent lung. Blood T cell density predicted longer survival; adjacent-lung clonality, shorter.

Sequencing was performed with immunoSEQ multiplex PCR; in TCRdb, only in-frame clones are kept and a portion is missing. Altogether 70,000 or so clones are present, 84% being singletons, with the ten largest covering approximately 1.3%. The sequencing used peripheral blood, collected before any cancer treatment. The V and J genes are TRBV19 and TRBJ2-1, with 11 nucleotides matching TRBD2. The receptor comes from a female donor over 55 with stage I lung adenocarcinoma. CDR3 loop: CASSIGTSGYNEQFF. The CDR3 coding sequence is TGTGCCAGTAGTATTGGGACTAGCGGCTACAATGAGCAGTTCTTC.